The clone carrying this TCR beta chain was counted at least ten times. As yet, its antigen is unknown. The CDR3 loop spans 13 amino acids. Trimming pared 10 bases from V and 6 bases from J, leaving 16 bases between. Germline V gene sequence: CDR1 MNHEY, CDR2 SVGEGT. The data are from a study of molecular identifiers for immune sequencing clone quantification. General study points: Effector cells had over 97% of their molecules in clones above 20 RNA copies, while naive cells had under 1%.

One entry per CDR3 protein results from TCRdb running MiXCR on the PCR reads. The sample yields some 100,000 distinct CDR3 sequences, 19% seen once. The origin of this receptor is a human donor in good health. Some libraries in this study had Jurkat cell RNA spiked in. V usage is TRBV6-2 or TRBV6-3 and J usage is TRBJ1-5; maybe TRBD1 (6 bases). Sequenced material: naive CD8+ T cells from blood, with Jurkat cell RNA spiked in. As for subset: FACS-sorted CD8+CD4-CCR7+CD45RA+ naive T cells. This CDR3 reads CATKPGGSQPQHF. CDR3 DNA sequence: TGTGCCACCAAACCGGGGGGCAGTCAGCCCCAGCATTTT.